What follows are 32 T cell receptor beta chains derived from one specimen sequenced in a study of CD8+CD57+ T cells in acquired aplastic anemia. Genomic DNA constituted the template upon which TCR beta VDJ and CDR3 profiling was performed. TCRdb redid the calling of the reads with MiXCR, one entry per CDR3 protein. The sample records about 180,000 distinct CDR3 sequences, 48% being singletons. CD8+CD57+ cell expansion had been shown by flow cytometry in patients chosen for sequencing. The sequencing input was sorted CD4+, CD8+, or CD8+CD57+ T cells (not recorded which) from PBMCs. Receptors were obtained from a human donor with aplastic anemia.

This clonotype was counted at least ten times. The rearrangement links TRBV11-2 to TRBJ1-5; 11 bases line up with TRBD1. There are 14 residues in the CDR3. V lost 5 bases to trimming and J lost 6 bases; unmatched junction nucleotides: 3. Germline V gives CDR1 SGHAT, CDR2 FQNNGV. The DNA of the CDR3 is TGTGCCAGCAGCCCCGGGACAGGGGGTCAGCCCCAGCATTTT. It yields the protein CASSPGTGGQPQHF.

This clonotype was counted ten times or more. This chain joins TRBV5-6 and TRBJ2-7; a possible D gene is TRBD2 (6 bases). Germline CDR1 SGHDT, CDR2 YYEEEE. This CDR3 region has 15 residues. Trimming left V 3 bases short and J 1 base short, with 14 bases between. CDR3 sequence (DNA): TGTGCCAGCAGCTCCCGGGGGTTGTCATCCTACGAGCAGTACTTC. This encodes CASSSRGLSSYEQYF.

This clonotype has a single count. V is TRBV7-9 and J is TRBJ2-7; 7 bases line up with TRBD2. With 5 bases clipped from V and 3 bases from J, the junction kept 4 bases outside the gene matches. The CDR3 has 13 residues. Germline-derived CDR1 and CDR2 are SEHNR and FQNEAQ (reference sequence). The CDR3 nucleotides read TGTGCCAGCAGCCGGCCGGGGGGCTACGAGCAGTACTTC. Protein product: CASSRPGGYEQYF.

The sample holds many counts of this clonotype. V gene TRBV5-8 combines with J gene TRBJ2-5; D may match TRBD1 or TRBD2 (6 bases each). Germline V gene sequence: CDR1 SGHTS, CDR2 YDEGEE. CDR3 length: 15 amino acids. V lost 2 bases, J lost 1 base, and 12 bases lay in between. Here the CDR3 reads CASSLGGFTQETQYF. The DNA of the CDR3 is TGTGCCAGCAGCTTAGGGGGGTTCACCCAAGAGACCCAGTACTTC.

CDR3 protein: CASSYGYTF. CDR3 nucleotides: TGTGCCAGCAGCTATGGCTACACCTTC. J is TRBJ1-2 and V is TRBV9; D call uncertain. Germline V gene sequence: CDR1 SGDLS, CDR2 YYNGEE. The CDR3 covers 9 residues. Trimming left V 4 bases short and J 5 bases short, with 0 bases between. The full variable domain, completed using reference TRBV9 and TRBJ1-2, is DSGVTQTPKHLITATGQRVTLRCSPRSGDLSVYWYQQSLDQGLQFLIQYYNGEERAKGNILERFSAQQFPDLHSELNLSSLELGDSALYFCASSYGYTFGSGTRLTVV.

In this sample, this clonotype turned up many times. The chain combines TRBV6-1 with TRBJ1-5; a possible D gene is TRBD1 (6 bases). Trimming cost V 5 bases and J 6 bases, with 11 bases left between them. The germline gives CDR1 MNHNS, CDR2 SASEGT. CDR3 length: 13 amino acids. The CDR3 DNA reads as TGTGCCAGCAGTTCGTTAGGGGGTCAGCCCCAGCATTTT. Its protein is CASSSLGGQPQHF.

The V and J genes are TRBV24-1 and TRBJ1-2; D gene uncertain. V was pared by 1 base and J by 6 bases, with 5 bases between. Germline CDR1 KGHDR, CDR2 SFDVKD. The CDR3 is 12 amino acids. CDR3 sequence reads: CATSDFGDGYTF. The CDR3 nucleotides read TGTGCCACCAGTGATTTTGGGGATGGCTACACCTTC.

This clonotype was observed at least ten times. The chain joins TRBV2 to TRBJ1-2; D is possibly TRBD1 (5 bases). Trimming cost V 7 bases and J 4 bases, with 16 bases left between them. The germline CDR1 and CDR2 sequences are SNHLY and FYNNEI. The CDR3 is 14 residues long. CDR3: CASTSSAGGYGYTF. CDR3 bases: TGTGCCAGCACCTCCTCGGCGGGGGGCTATGGCTACACCTTC.

This clonotype was seen ten or more times. CDR3: CSVSTVNTEAFF. DNA for the CDR3: TGCAGCGTCTCGACGGTGAACACTGAAGCTTTCTTT. The chain joins TRBV29-1 to TRBJ1-1, with D hard to call. V was trimmed by 6 bases and J by 0 bases, leaving 8 bases between them. Germline-derived CDR1 and CDR2 are SQVTM and ANQGSEA. CDR3 size: 12 residues.

This chain uses TRBV19 with TRBJ1-5, with D unclear. CDR3 length: 12 residues. V was clipped by 2 bases and J by 8 bases, with 7 bases between them. The V gene's germline CDR1 is LNHDA and CDR2 SQIVND (reference sequence). The CDR3 DNA follows: TGTGCCAGTAGTATACCTGGGGAGCCCCAGCATTTT. It specifies CASSIPGEPQHF. The full variable domain, its missing parts supplied by reference TRBV19 and TRBJ1-5, is DGGITQSPKYLFRKEGQNVTLSCEQNLNHDAMYWYRQDPGQGLRLIYYSQIVNDFQKGDIAEGYSVSREKKESFPLTVTSAQKNPTAFYLCASSIPGEPQHFGDGTRLSIL.

This clonotype was observed many times. The chain employs TRBV6-4 and TRBJ1-1; TRBD1 might be the D (6 bases). The CDR3 is made up of 14 amino acids. V lost 2 bases and J lost 4, with 11 bases in between. Germline values: CDR1 MRHNA, CDR2 SNTAGT. The CDR3 spells CASSDTDRSTEAFF. The DNA of the CDR3 is TGTGCCAGCAGTGACACGGACAGATCCACTGAAGCTTTCTTT.

This clonotype was observed a handful of times. This chain links TRBV20-1 with TRBJ2-7; 8 nucleotides line up with TRBD2. The junction had 7 bases not matched to a gene; V was cut back by 3 bases and J by 9 bases. Germline V CDR1 and CDR2: DFQATT, SNEGSKA (reference sequence). CDR3 length equals 12 residues. The CDR3 sequence is CSARGTSFWQYF. As DNA, the CDR3 is TGCAGTGCTAGGGGGACTAGTTTTTGGCAGTACTTC.

This clonotype came up many times. V and J are TRBV5-1 and TRBJ1-5; 7 nucleotides line up with TRBD1. The V gene end was trimmed by 0 bases and the J gene end by 1 base; junction bases not matched to a gene: 4. This CDR3 is built from 16 residues. Germline V CDR1 and CDR2: SGHRS, YFSETQ. This chain's CDR3 is CASSLVAGGSNQPQHF. In DNA, the CDR3 is TGCGCCAGCAGCTTGGTGGCAGGGGGAAGCAATCAGCCCCAGCATTTT.

The CDR3 spells CASSPQGTGPVSGYGYTF. The CDR3 region has the DNA TGTGCCAGCTCACCCCAAGGGACGGGGCCAGTATCGGGCTATGGCTACACCTTC. The chain uses TRBV11-2 and TRBJ1-2, with D tentatively TRBD1 (5 bases). The CDR3 contains 18 residues. Germline V gene lookup returns CDR1 SGHAT and CDR2 FQNNGV. The ends were cut back, 8 bases at V and 4 bases at J, with 29 bases in the middle.

This clonotype showed up many times. The chain is built from TRBV5-1 and TRBJ1-4, with a tentative D call TRBD1 (5 bases). This CDR3 is 16 amino acids long. V gave up 4 bases and J gave up 5 bases, with 18 bases separating them. Germline-derived CDR1 and CDR2 are SGHRS and YFSETQ. The CDR3 coding sequence is TGCGCCAGCAGCCTGAGGCCTAGGGACTTAAATGAAAAACTGTTTTTT. This translates into CASSLRPRDLNEKLFF.

The chain recombines TRBV3-1 with TRBJ2-2; 7 nucleotides align to TRBD1. The germline CDR1 and CDR2 sequences are LGHDT and YNNKEL (reference sequence). The CDR3 is made up of 15 amino acids. Trimming at V came to 5 bases and at J to 1 base, leaving 4 bases not matched to a gene. CDR3 loop: CASSGRDRNTGELFF. In DNA form, the CDR3 reads TGTGCCAGCAGCGGACGGGACAGGAACACCGGGGAGCTGTTTTTT.

Written as DNA, the CDR3 is TGTGCCATCAGTCAGGACAGCCCTGCAACTAATGAAAAACTGTTTTTT. Encoded protein: CAISQDSPATNEKLFF. The chain links TRBV10-3 to TRBJ1-4, with a weak D call TRBD1 (6 bases). Trimming took 5 bases from V and 0 from J, leaving 13 bases between them. Germline V CDR1 and CDR2: ENHRY, SYGVKD. The CDR3 length is 16 residues.

The CDR3 reads CRPTLAGVGTQYF. CDR3 in DNA: TGCAGGCCGACCTTAGCGGGCGTTGGGACCCAGTACTTC. The chain is built from TRBV20-1 and TRBJ2-5; 7 nucleotides align to TRBD2. CDR1 and CDR2 from the germline V gene are DFQATT and SNEGSKA (reference sequence). This CDR3 is built from 13 residues.

This clonotype came up many times. The chain carries TRBV6-1 and TRBJ1-6; 8 bases align to TRBD1. J lost 7 bases, V lost 5 bases, and 7 bases had no gene match. The CDR3 is made up of 15 amino acids. Germline loops: CDR1 MNHNS, CDR2 SASEGT. DNA for the CDR3: TGTGCCAGCAGTTCCGGCGGACAGGGAAATTCACCCCTCCACTTT. Encoded protein: CASSSGGQGNSPLHF.

On this clonotype: A much larger clone differs by one base, so this may be a read error. V usage is TRBV5-1 and J usage is TRBJ2-3; possible D gene TRBD1, 5 bases. The J call may be faulty, since TRBJ1-5 better matches the DNA end. The CDR3 sequence is 16 residues long. In germline, CDR1 is SGHRS, CDR2 YFSETQ. Here the CDR3 reads CASSLVAGGGQGTQHF. CDR3 DNA sequence: TGCGCCAGCAGCTTGGTGGCCGGGGGAGGGCAAGGTACGCAGCATTTT.

The genes are TRBV24-1 and TRBJ2-7, with no clear D. CDR3 length equals 13 residues. V shed 5 bases and J shed 3 bases, with 10 bases lying between them. Germline assignment: CDR1 KGHDR and CDR2 SFDVKD. CDR3 DNA: TGTGCCACCAGTGCCGGGTCCCTCTACGAGCAGTACTTC. Its translation is CATSAGSLYEQYF.

Of note for this clonotype: A read error may be the cause here, since a much bigger clone is one base away. No conserved phenylalanine or tryptophan is present at the end of the CDR3, so a read error is the likely explanation. This rearrangement joins TRBV11-2 to TRBJ1-1; D may be TRBD1 (6 bases). The CDR3 covers 14 residues. Trimming shortened V by 3 bases and J by 5 bases, and 13 bases separated the two germline ends. CDR1 is SGHAT, CDR2 FQNNGV, per germline. The CDR3 spells CASSFRQEGTEAFI. The CDR3 coding sequence is TGTGCCAGCAGCTTCAGACAGGAGGGTACTGAAGCTTTCATT.

The CDR3 region is CASSLGGLAGGETQYF. DNA for the CDR3: TGTGCCAGCAGCTTAGGGGGACTAGCGGGTGGGGAGACCCAGTACTTC. The chain is built from TRBV7-2 and TRBJ2-5; 12 bases fit TRBD2. Trimming at V came to 1 base and at J to 5 bases, leaving 5 bases not matched to a gene. The germline V gene has CDR1 SGHTA and CDR2 FQGNSA. CDR3 size: 16 residues.

The chain employs TRBV10-3 and TRBJ2-1; 10 nucleotides line up with TRBD2. Germline V lookup: CDR1 ENHRY, CDR2 SYGVKD. The CDR3 contains 13 residues. J was trimmed by 9 bases and V by 5 bases; bases with no gene match: 4. CDR3 residues: CAISSGGAGEQFF. The CDR3, as DNA: TGTGCCATCAGTAGCGGGGGGGCGGGTGAGCAGTTCTTC.

This clonotype was counted ten times or more. The chain is built from TRBV6-1 and TRBJ1-1, with TRBD1 as a possible D gene (5 bases). Germline CDR1 MNHNS, CDR2 SASEGT. The V end was cut by 7 bases, the J end by 7 bases, with 13 bases between. This CDR3 is built from 12 residues. The chain's CDR3 is CASMGGWGEAFF. CDR3 nucleotides: TGTGCCAGCATGGGGGGGTGGGGTGAAGCTTTCTTT.

This clonotype was counted only a few times. The genes are TRBV18 and TRBJ1-1; D is unresolved. Germline CDR1 reads KGHSH; CDR2 reads LQKENI. The CDR3 runs 14 residues. The V gene lost 4 bases and the J gene lost 0 bases, with 9 bases spanning the gap. CDR3 sequence (DNA): TGTGCCAGCTCACAAGAAAAGTTGAACACTGAAGCTTTCTTT. Protein product: CASSQEKLNTEAFF.

This clonotype was detected ten times or more. CDR3 sequence reads: CASSHEAWWPKGLETQYF. CDR3 DNA: TGCGCCAGCAGCCATGAGGCTTGGTGGCCCAAAGGTTTGGAGACCCAGTACTTC. The chain carries TRBV4-1 and TRBJ2-5; D remains ambiguous. Germline loops: CDR1 MGHRA, CDR2 YSYEKL. Trimming cost V 3 bases and J 5 bases, with 25 bases left between them. CDR3 length equals 18 residues.

This rearrangement joins TRBV29-1 to TRBJ2-7; D unresolved. CDR3 length: 15 residues. V lost 4 bases to trimming and J lost 3 bases, with 19 bases between them. Germline V gene data show CDR1 as SQVTM and CDR2 as ANQGSEA. For the CDR3, the DNA is TGCAGCGTTGTTGTGGGTCACGGGTTGGACTACGAGCAGTACTTC. Its protein product is CSVVVGHGLDYEQYF.

This clonotype was detected once. The chain links TRBV19 to TRBJ1-6, with D possibly being TRBD1 (6 bases). V lost 9 bases and J 5 bases, leaving 23 bases between the germline ends. This CDR3 region has 17 residues. Germline values: CDR1 LNHDA, CDR2 SQIVND (reference sequence). CDR3 coding DNA: TGTGCCAGCTCACTGACGCAGGGGAATTCCCATAATTCACCCCTCCACTTT. Its translation is CASSLTQGNSHNSPLHF.

In this sample, this clonotype turned up once. The chain uses TRBV10-2 and TRBJ1-2, with unresolved D. Deletions cut 4 bases from V and 5 bases from J, with 20 bases between. The CDR3 contains 16 residues. CDR1 is WSHSY and CDR2 is SAAADI in the germline V gene. CDR3 sequence reads: CASSGSADPRPYGYTF. The CDR3, as DNA: TGCGCCAGCAGTGGCTCCGCGGACCCGCGCCCTTATGGCTACACCTTC.

Remarks on this clonotype: A much larger clone lies one base from this, so it may be a read error. V gene TRBV11-1 combines with J gene TRBJ2-3, with 15 bases matching TRBD2. The CDR3 covers 15 residues. Germline V lookup: CDR1 SGHAT, CDR2 FQDESV (reference sequence). CDR3 sequence (DNA): TGTGCCGGCAGCTCGGGACTAGCGGGGGGAAATACGCAGTATTTT. Its protein product is CAGSSGLAGGNTQYF.

In its sample, this clonotype was seen many times. V gene TRBV20-1 combines with J gene TRBJ2-6, with 8 bases fitting TRBD2. V lost 6 bases and J lost 3; bases outside the gene matches: 10. This CDR3 is built from 16 residues. The germline V gene has CDR1 DFQATT and CDR2 SNEGSKA (reference sequence). The CDR3 sequence: CSAAGGPRGGANVLTF. CDR3 bases: TGCAGTGCGGCGGGGGGCCCCCGGGGTGGGGCCAACGTCCTGACTTTC.